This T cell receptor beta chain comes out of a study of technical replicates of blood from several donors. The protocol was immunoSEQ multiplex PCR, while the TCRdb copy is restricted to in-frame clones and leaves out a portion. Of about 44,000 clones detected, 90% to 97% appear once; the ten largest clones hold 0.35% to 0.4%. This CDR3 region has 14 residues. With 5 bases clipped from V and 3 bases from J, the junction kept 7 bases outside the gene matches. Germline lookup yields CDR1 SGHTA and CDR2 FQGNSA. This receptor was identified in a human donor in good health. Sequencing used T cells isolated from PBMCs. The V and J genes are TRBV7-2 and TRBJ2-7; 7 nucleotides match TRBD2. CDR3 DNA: TGTGCCAGCAGCCCGCGGGGGACGTACTACGAGCAGTACTTC. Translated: CASSPRGTYYEQYF.